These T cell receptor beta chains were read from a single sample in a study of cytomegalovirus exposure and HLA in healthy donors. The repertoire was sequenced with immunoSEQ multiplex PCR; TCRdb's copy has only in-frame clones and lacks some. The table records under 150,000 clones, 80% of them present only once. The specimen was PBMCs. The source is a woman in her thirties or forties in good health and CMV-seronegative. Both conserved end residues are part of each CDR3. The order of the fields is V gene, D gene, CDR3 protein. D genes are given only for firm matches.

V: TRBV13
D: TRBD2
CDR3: CASSFGGGAYNEQFF

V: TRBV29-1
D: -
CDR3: CSVEIRAGDSYEQYF

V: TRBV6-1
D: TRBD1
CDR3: CASSRPGQGIDGYTF

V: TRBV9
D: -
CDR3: CASSGGGGAETQYF

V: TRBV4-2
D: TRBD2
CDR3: CASSQEAGTMQYF

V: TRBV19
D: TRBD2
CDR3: CASSRRGSYTGELFF

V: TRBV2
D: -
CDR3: CASSLGREGANVLTF

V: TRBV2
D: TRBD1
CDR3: CASRVQGRVTGELFF

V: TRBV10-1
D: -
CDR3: CANQTSTDTQYF

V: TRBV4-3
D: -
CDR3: CASSPFALRENYGYTF

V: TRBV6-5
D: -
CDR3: CASSLNGQISNTEAFF

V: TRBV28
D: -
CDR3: CASSPPAVGAFF

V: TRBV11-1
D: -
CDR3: CASSLVPSSYEQYF

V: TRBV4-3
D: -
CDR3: CASSRRWQGGINEQFF

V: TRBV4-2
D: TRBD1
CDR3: CASSHPLGPSRDRGRSPLHF

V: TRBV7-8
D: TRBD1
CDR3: CASSSLGGQGVYEQYF

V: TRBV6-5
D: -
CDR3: CASHTSGANVLTF

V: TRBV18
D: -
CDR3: CASSPTRLSNQPQHF

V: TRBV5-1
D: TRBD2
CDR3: CASSSGASGGAHTQYF

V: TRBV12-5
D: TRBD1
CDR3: CASGFPTGDAGNTIYF

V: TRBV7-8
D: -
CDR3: CASSPTTRGGNTEAFF

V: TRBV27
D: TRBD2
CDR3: CASKLGTSGNYEQYF

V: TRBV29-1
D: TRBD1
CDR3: CSVAWPGQGTEKLFF

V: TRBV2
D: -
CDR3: CASSEQKNTEAFF

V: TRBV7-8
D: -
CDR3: CATQGGRGTIYF

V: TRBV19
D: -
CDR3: CASNPGQFSYEQYF

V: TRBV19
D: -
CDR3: CASSRGKNYGYPF

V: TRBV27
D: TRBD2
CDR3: CASSPSGLAGAYEQYF

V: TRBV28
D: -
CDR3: CASSSAGWGLSYNEQFF

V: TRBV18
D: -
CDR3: CASGAASDSPLHF

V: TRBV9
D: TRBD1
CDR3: CASSPGTATNEKLFF

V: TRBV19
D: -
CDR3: CASSIGQYISNQPQHF

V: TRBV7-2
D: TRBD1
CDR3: CASSLEGQTDTQYF

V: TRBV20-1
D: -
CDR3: CSARDRGIQYF

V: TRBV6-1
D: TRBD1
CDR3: CASSGGNPGELFF

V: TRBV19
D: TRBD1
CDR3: CASKQGQEREKLFF

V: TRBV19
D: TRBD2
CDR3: CASLSAGTSGLHEQFF

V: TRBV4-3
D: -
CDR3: CASSQDRQAANYGYTF

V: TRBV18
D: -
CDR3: CASSPRPGLYNEQFF

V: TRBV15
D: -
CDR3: CATSRDRGPYNEQFF

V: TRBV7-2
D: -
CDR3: CASSLARRRGNYGYTF

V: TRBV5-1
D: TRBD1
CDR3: CASSLAQGAWIQYF

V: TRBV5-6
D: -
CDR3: CASSLVQGSYEQYF

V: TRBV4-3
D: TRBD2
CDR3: CASSPRTSGNTGELFF

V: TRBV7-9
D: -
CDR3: CASSSRASFDEQYF

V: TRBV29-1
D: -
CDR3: CSVATGGNTGELFF

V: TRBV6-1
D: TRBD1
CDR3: CASSGTGVYEQYF

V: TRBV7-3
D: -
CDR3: CASSLFGLQYNEQFF

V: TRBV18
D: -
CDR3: CASSPQRAGANTEAFF

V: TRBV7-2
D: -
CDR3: CASSLAVQGYGYTF